These 22 T cell receptor beta chains were all obtained from the same sample, sequenced in a study of OX40 agonist ivuxolimab in advanced cancers. Libraries were prepared by immunoSEQ multiplex PCR; TCRdb keeps only in-frame clonotypes and omits some of them. The table lists roughly 36,000 clones, around 74% of them singletons, with roughly 19% in the top ten. The sequencing used CD4+ or CD8+ T cells sorted from blood, collected in a trial of the OX40 agonist ivuxolimab. The receptor set was obtained from an adult with an advanced solid tumor such as melanoma, head and neck, liver or kidney cancer.

The chain uses TRBV7-9 and TRBJ2-2; the D gene is possibly TRBD1 (5 bases). Trimming stripped 5 bases from V and 8 bases from J, with 12 bases between. The CDR3 runs 13 residues. Germline CDR1 and CDR2: SEHNR and FQNEAQ (reference sequence). The CDR3 bases are TGTGCCAGCAGCCTAGGGGCTTTAGGGGAGCTGTTTTTT. It is translated as CASSLGALGELFF.

The chain links TRBV4-1 to TRBJ1-1, with D perhaps TRBD1 (5 bases). Deletions cut 4 bases from V and 2 bases from J, with 14 bases between. This CDR3 contains 15 residues. CDR1 and CDR2 (germline): MGHRA, YSYEKL. The CDR3 here is CASSRAAGGNTEAFF. The CDR3 bases are TGCGCCAGCAGCCGCGCTGCGGGGGGAAACACTGAAGCTTTCTTT.

This chain links TRBV19 with TRBJ2-5; D not resolved. V lost 5 bases and J 6 bases, leaving 16 bases between the germline ends. Germline lookup yields CDR1 LNHDA and CDR2 SQIVND (reference sequence). The CDR3 covers 14 residues. The CDR3, as DNA: TGTGCCAGTAGTCCGGGCTTAGGGCGGCAGACCCAGTACTTC. It encodes CASSPGLGRQTQYF.

The chain couples TRBV29-1 to TRBJ1-2, with D unresolved. The CDR3 runs 12 residues. The germline V and J ends were trimmed by 4 bases and 8 bases, with 14 bases remaining between them. Germline CDR1 SQVTM, CDR2 ANQGSEA. The DNA for the CDR3 is TGCAGCGTTGTTGTGGCGCCAGGCGGCTACACCTTC. Protein: CSVVVAPGGYTF. Based on the CDR3 plus reference TRBV29-1 and TRBJ1-2, the full variable domain is SAVISQKPSRDICQRGTSLTIQCQVDSQVTMMFWYRQQPGQSLTLIATANQGSEATYESGFVIDKFPISRPNLTFSTLTVSNMSPEDSSIYLCSVVVAPGGYTFGSGTRLTVV.

The V gene is TRBV5-1, the J gene TRBJ1-1, with unresolved D. Germline V CDR1 and CDR2: SGHRS, YFSETQ. The V end lost 1 base, the J end lost 5 bases, and 15 bases lay between the germline ends. This CDR3 has 15 residues. The CDR3 loop is CASSLSGVWRTEAFF. DNA for the CDR3: TGCGCCAGCAGCTTGAGCGGGGTCTGGAGAACTGAAGCTTTCTTT. Complete variable domain (other parts from reference TRBV5-1 and TRBJ1-1): KAGVTQTPRYLIKTRGQQVTLSCSPISGHRSVSWYQQTPGQGLQFLFEYFSETQRNKGNFPGRFSGRQFSNSRSEMNVSTLELGDSALYLCASSLSGVWRTEAFFGQGTRLTVV.

This clone came up a few times. This sequence joins TRBV7-2 and TRBJ2-3; D gene unclear. The CDR3 is 11 amino acids. The V end was cut by 5 bases, the J end by 2 bases, with 2 bases between. Looked up from germline, CDR1 is SGHTA and CDR2 is FQGNSA. The CDR3 DNA is TGTGCCAGCAGCCTCACAGATACGCAGTATTTT. As protein: CASSLTDTQYF.

The V call is TRBV7-2, the J call TRBJ2-3; D uncertain. This CDR3 has 14 residues. Trimming took 3 bases from V and 6 from J, leaving 13 bases between them. Germline V gene sequence: CDR1 SGHTA, CDR2 FQGNSA. The CDR3 loop reads CASSLELSWDTQYF. In nucleotides, the CDR3 is TGTGCCAGCAGCTTGGAGCTAAGTTGGGATACGCAGTATTTT.

The table lists this clone with a count of one. The chain combines TRBV5-1 with TRBJ2-5, with 13 nucleotides matching TRBD2. The J call is in doubt because the DNA end fits TRBJ2-7 better. The germline V gene encodes CDR1 SGHRS and CDR2 YFSETQ. CDR3 length: 17 residues. The CDR3 reads CASSLPPTSGGDYEQYF. In nucleotides, the CDR3 is TGCGCCAGCAGCCTCCCCCCAACTAGCGGGGGGGATTACGAGCAGTACTTC.

On this clone itself: A read error may produce the germline difference seen at one junction end. V is TRBV5-4 and J is TRBJ1-2, with 8 positions matching TRBD1. This CDR3 is built from 12 residues. The V gene's germline CDR1 is SGHNT and CDR2 YYREEE (reference sequence). CDR3 sequence reads: CASSSYQGAPLF. For the CDR3, the DNA is TGTGCCAGCAGCTCCTATCAGGGGGCACCTCTGTTC. The whole variable domain, remainder taken from reference TRBV5-4 and TRBJ1-2, is ETGVTQSPTHLIKTRGQQVTLRCSSQSGHNTVSWYQQALGQGPQFIFQYYREEENGRGNFPPRFSGLQFPNYSSELNVNALELDDSALYLCASSSYQGAPLFGSGTRLTVV.

CDR3 in amino acids: CATQGQFNQPQHF. The DNA of the CDR3 is TGTGCCACCCAGGGACAGTTCAATCAGCCCCAGCATTTT. This chain links TRBV25-1 with TRBJ1-5, with 7 bases fitting TRBD1. Germline CDR1 MGHDK, CDR2 SYGVNS. The length of the CDR3 is 13 residues. V trimming: 10 bases; J trimming: 3 bases; junction bases outside the gene matches: 6.

In its sample, this clone was seen a few times. J is TRBJ2-2 and V is TRBV6-1, with D perhaps given as TRBD1 or TRBD2 (5 bases each). Trimming shortened V by 6 bases and J by 3 bases, and 14 bases separated the two germline ends. This CDR3 spans 15 amino acids. CDR1 is MNHNS, CDR2 SASEGT, per germline. The CDR3 sequence: CASSLGRTDTGELFF. CDR3 coding DNA: TGTGCCAGCAGCCTGGGACGGACGGACACCGGGGAGCTGTTTTTT.

The chain carries TRBV6-1 and TRBJ2-7; 9 positions agree with TRBD1. Germline CDR1 is MNHNS and CDR2 is SASEGT. Unmatched junction bases numbered 3, after V lost 5 bases and J lost 1 base. The CDR3 totals 14 residues. The DNA of the CDR3 is TGTGCCAGCAGTAGGACAGGGGATTCCTACGAGCAGTACGTC. As protein: CASSRTGDSYEQYV.

This clone was detected a few times. This chain connects TRBV11-2 to TRBJ2-1, with D uncertain. The germline V gene encodes CDR1 SGHAT and CDR2 FQNNGV. The length of the CDR3 is 11 residues. Deletions cut 3 bases from V and 7 bases from J, with 4 bases between. Written as DNA, the CDR3 is TGTGCCAGCAGCTTGGGGAATGAGCAGTTCTTC. This sequence encodes CASSLGNEQFF.

The chain joins TRBV10-2 to TRBJ2-3, with 14 positions matching TRBD2. CDR3 length: 15 residues. V lost 6 bases, J lost 8 bases, and 7 bases stayed unmatched. CDR1 and CDR2 (germline): WSHSY, SAAADI. In nucleotides, the CDR3 is TGCGCCAGCAGCGCGACTAGCGGGGGGGCTTTTACGCAGTATTTT. This encodes CASSATSGGAFTQYF.

The V and J genes are TRBV15 and TRBJ1-2; 10 bases match TRBD1. The CDR3 runs to 16 residues. Trimming cost V 0 bases and J 8 bases; bases outside gene matches: 9. Germline lookup yields CDR1 LNHNV and CDR2 YYDKDF (reference sequence). The CDR3 DNA sequence: TGTGCCACCAGCAGAGACATGACAGGGGGCCTGGGGGGCTACACCTTC. Translation gives CATSRDMTGGLGGYTF. The whole variable domain, remainder taken from reference TRBV15 and TRBJ1-2, is DAMVIQNPRYQVTQFGKPVTLSCSQTLNHNVMYWYQQKSSQAPKLLFHYYDKDFNNEADTPDNFQSRRPNTSFCFLDIRSPGLGDTAMYLCATSRDMTGGLGGYTFGSGTRLTVV.

This sequence joins TRBV7-3 and TRBJ2-3; D uncertain. CDR1 is SGHTA and CDR2 is FQGTGA in the germline V gene. The CDR3 consists of 15 residues. V lost 0 bases and J lost 0, with 7 bases in between. CDR3 nucleotide sequence: TGTGCCAGCAGCTTAACGCAAGGGAGCACAGATACGCAGTATTTT. Its translation: CASSLTQGSTDTQYF.

The rearrangement links TRBV6-1 to TRBJ1-3, with D perhaps TRBD1 (6 bases). There are 20 residues in the CDR3. Trimming cost V 0 bases and J 0 bases, with 21 bases left between them. CDR1 is MNHNS, CDR2 SASEGT, per germline. DNA for the CDR3: TGTGCCAGCAGTGAAGCTCCTCCGGGGGGGGCCTTTACCTCTGGAAACACCATATATTTT. It translates to CASSEAPPGGAFTSGNTIYF.

The chain uses TRBV6-6 and TRBJ1-2; tentative D call: TRBD1 (6 bases). The CDR3 runs 12 residues. Germline CDR1 and CDR2: MNHNY and SVGAGI (reference sequence). Trimming pared 7 bases from V and 6 bases from J, leaving 12 bases between. CDR3 DNA sequence: TGTGCCAGCAAACGACAGGTAGATGGCTACACCTTC. Its protein is CASKRQVDGYTF.

The gene calls are TRBV27 and TRBJ2-4; TRBD2 is a possible D gene (6 bases). Germline CDR1 MNHEY, CDR2 SMNVEV (reference sequence). The CDR3 spans 17 residues. V was shortened by 3 bases and J by 1 base, with 16 bases between the two germline ends. This chain's CDR3 is CASSLGTGVVAKNIQYF. In DNA form, the CDR3 reads TGTGCCAGCAGTTTGGGGACGGGGGTAGTGGCCAAAAACATTCAGTACTTC.

V and J are TRBV25-1 and TRBJ1-4; TRBD1 agrees at 8 bases. J was trimmed by 7 bases and V by 4 bases; bases with no gene match: 5. The germline gives CDR1 MGHDK, CDR2 SYGVNS. The CDR3 consists of 14 residues. The chain's CDR3 is CASSGWTGSEKLFF. CDR3 sequence (DNA): TGTGCCAGCAGTGGGTGGACAGGGAGTGAAAAACTGTTTTTT.

The chain has TRBV21-1 and TRBJ2-2; the D call in the table, TRBD1, was not verified against the DNA. TRBV21-1 is a known pseudogene. There are 18 residues in the CDR3. The CDR3 sequence is CASSKVTRTGRCGGELFF. The CDR3 nucleotides read TGTGCCAGCAGCAAAGTAACCCGGACAGGGAGGTGTGGCGGGGAGCTGTTTTTT.

The chain uses TRBV5-5 and TRBJ1-1; possibly TRBD1 for D (6 bases). The CDR3 has 14 residues. Trimming shortened V by 4 bases and J by 6 bases, and 16 bases separated the two germline ends. The germline V gene has CDR1 SGHKS and CDR2 YYEKEE (reference sequence). The CDR3 DNA is TGTGCCAGCAGCCCTCAGGGGAGGTACCCTGAAGCTTTCTTT. Translated: CASSPQGRYPEAFF.